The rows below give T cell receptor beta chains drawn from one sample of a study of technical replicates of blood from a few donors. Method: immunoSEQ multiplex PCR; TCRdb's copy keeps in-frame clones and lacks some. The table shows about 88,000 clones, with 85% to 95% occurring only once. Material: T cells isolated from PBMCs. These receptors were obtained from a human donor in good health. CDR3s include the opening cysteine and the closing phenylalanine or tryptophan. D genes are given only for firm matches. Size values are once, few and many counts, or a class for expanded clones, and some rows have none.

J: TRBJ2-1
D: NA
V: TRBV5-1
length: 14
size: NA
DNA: TGCGCCAGCAGCTTGGCCCAGCGGGACAATGAGCAGTTCTTC
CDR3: CASSLAQRDNEQFF

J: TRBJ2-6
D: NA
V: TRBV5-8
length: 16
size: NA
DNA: TGTGCCAGCAGCTTGTGGGGGGTCTCTGGGGCCAACGTCCTGACTTTC
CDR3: CASSLWGVSGANVLTF

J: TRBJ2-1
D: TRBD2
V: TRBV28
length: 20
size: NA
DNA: TGTGCCAGCAGTTTTGGCGCATGGGAACTAGCGGGAGGGCCAAGACGTGAGCAGTTCTTC
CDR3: CASSFGAWELAGGPRREQFF

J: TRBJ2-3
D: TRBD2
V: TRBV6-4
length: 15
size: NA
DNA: TGTGCCAGCAGTCTGACTAGCGGGGCAGGGGATACGCAGTATTTT
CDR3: CASSLTSGAGDTQYF

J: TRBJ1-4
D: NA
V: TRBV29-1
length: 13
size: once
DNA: TGCAGCGTTGGGGGCAGGGGTGATGAAAAACTGTTTTTT
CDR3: CSVGGRGDEKLFF

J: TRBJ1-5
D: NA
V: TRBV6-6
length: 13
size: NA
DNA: TGTGCCAGCAGGCGGGGGGACAATCAGCCCCAGCATTTT
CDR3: CASRRGDNQPQHF

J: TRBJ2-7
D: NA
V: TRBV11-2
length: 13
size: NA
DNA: TGTGCCAGCAGCTTTGGACTCCCCTACGAGCAGTACTTC
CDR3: CASSFGLPYEQYF

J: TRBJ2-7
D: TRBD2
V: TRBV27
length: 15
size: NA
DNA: TGTGCCAGCAGTTTCTTTAGCGGGACTTTCCTAGAGCAGTACTTC
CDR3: CASSFFSGTFLEQYF

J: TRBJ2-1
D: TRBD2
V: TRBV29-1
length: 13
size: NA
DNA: TGCAGCGTTGGGACTAGATATGGCAATGAGCAGTTCTTC
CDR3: CSVGTRYGNEQFF

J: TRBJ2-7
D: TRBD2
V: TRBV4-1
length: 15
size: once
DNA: TGCGCCAGCAGCCAGCCTAGCGGAAGCTCCTACGAGCAGTACTTC
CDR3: CASSQPSGSSYEQYF

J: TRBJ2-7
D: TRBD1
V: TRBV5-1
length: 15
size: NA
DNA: TGCGCCAGCAGTTCCGGGACAGGGGGGATCTACGAGCAGTACTTC
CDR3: CASSSGTGGIYEQYF

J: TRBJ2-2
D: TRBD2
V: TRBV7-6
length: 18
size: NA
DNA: TGTGCCAGCAGCTTAGCGATGGCTAGCGGAGCGAACACCGGGGAGCTGTTTTTT
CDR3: CASSLAMASGANTGELFF

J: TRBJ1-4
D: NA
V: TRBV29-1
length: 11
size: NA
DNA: TGCAGCGCGGACAGTAATGAAAAACTGTTTTTT
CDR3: CSADSNEKLFF

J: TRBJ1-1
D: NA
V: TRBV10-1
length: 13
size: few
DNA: TGCGCCAGCAGAGCACAGGGGAACACTGAAGCTTTCTTT
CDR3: CASRAQGNTEAFF

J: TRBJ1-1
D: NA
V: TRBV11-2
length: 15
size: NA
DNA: TGTGCCAGCAGCAACCTGGAGCCTGCGAACACTGAAGCTTTCTTT
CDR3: CASSNLEPANTEAFF

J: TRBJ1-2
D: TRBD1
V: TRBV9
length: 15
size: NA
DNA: TGTGCCAGCAGCTCAGCCGGGACAGGGGAAGGTGGCTACACCTTC
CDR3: CASSSAGTGEGGYTF

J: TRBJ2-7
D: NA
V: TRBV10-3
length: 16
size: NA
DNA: TGTGCCATCAGTGACCTTTTGGGCTACGGGACCTACGAGCAGTACTTC
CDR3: CAISDLLGYGTYEQYF

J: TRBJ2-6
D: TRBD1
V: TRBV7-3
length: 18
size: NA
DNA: TGTGCCAGCAGCTTAACGTTAAGACAGGGGGCTGGGGCCAACGTCCTGACTTTC
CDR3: CASSLTLRQGAGANVLTF